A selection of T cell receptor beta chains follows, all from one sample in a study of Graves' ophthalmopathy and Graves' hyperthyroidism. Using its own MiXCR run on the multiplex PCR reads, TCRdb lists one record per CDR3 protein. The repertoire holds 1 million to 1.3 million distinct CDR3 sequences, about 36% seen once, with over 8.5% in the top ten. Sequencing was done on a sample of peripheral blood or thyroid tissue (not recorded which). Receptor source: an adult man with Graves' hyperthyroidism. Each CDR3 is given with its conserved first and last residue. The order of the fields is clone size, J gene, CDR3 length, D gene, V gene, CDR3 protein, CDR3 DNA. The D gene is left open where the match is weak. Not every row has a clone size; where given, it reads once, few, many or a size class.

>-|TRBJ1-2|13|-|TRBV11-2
CASSPAWGYGYTF
TGTGCCAGCTCACCCGCATGGGGCTATGGCTACACCTTC
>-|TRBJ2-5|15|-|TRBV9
CASSQDVSTGETQYF
TGTGCCAGCAGCCAAGATGTAAGCACGGGGGAGACCCAGTACTTC
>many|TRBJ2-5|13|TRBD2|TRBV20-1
CSAITSAPETQYF
TGCAGTGCTATCACTAGCGCCCCTGAGACCCAGTACTTC
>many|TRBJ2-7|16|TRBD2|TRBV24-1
CATSEGGLETSYEQYF
TGTGCCACCAGTGAAGGGGGACTAGAGACTTCCTACGAGCAGTACTTC
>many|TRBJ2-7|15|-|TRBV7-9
CASSPLSGDFYEQYF
TGTGCCAGCAGCCCCCTTTCGGGGGATTTCTACGAGCAGTACTTC
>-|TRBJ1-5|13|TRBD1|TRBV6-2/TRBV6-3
CASTRTGDQAQHF
TGTGCCAGCACCAGGACAGGGGATCAGGCCCAGCATTTT
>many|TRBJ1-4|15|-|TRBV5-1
CASSLRTATNEKLFF
TGCGCCAGCAGCTTACGGACAGCAACTAATGAAAAACTGTTTTTT
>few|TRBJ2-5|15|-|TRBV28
CASSPPLQVQETQYF
TGTGCCAGCAGTCCGCCTTTACAGGTACAAGAGACCCAGTACTTC
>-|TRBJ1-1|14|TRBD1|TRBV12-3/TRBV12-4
CASRQDRDNTEAFF
TGTGCCAGCAGGCAGGACAGGGACAACACTGAAGCTTTCTTT
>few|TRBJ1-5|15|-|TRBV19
CASSQTGQHNQPQHF
TGTGCCAGTAGTCAAACAGGGCAGCACAATCAGCCCCAGCATTTT
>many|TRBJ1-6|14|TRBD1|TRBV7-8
CASSSGQGGSPLHF
TGTGCCAGCAGCTCAGGACAGGGCGGTTCACCCCTCCACTTT
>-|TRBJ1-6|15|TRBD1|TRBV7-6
CASRSRQGNNSPLHF
TGTGCCAGCAGAAGTAGACAGGGGAATAATTCACCCCTCCACTTT
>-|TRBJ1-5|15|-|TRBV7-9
CASRYGGFDNQPQHF
TGTGCCAGCCGATATGGGGGCTTTGACAATCAGCCCCAGCATTTT
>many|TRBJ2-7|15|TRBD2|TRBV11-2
CASSLDRNSGYEQYF
TGTGCCAGCAGCTTAGATCGGAATAGCGGGTACGAGCAGTACTTC
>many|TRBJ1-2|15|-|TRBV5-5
CASSSSTPPMSGYTF
TGTGCCAGCAGTTCCTCGACACCCCCGATGAGTGGCTACACCTTC
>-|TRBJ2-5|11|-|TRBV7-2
CAWSDSRAQYF
TGTGCCTGGAGTGATTCCCGGGCCCAGTACTTC
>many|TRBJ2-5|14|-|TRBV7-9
CASSLVPRTETQYF
TGTGCCAGCAGCTTAGTTCCCAGAACCGAGACCCAGTACTTC
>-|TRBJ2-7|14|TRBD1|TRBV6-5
CASSRQGSLGEQYF
TGTGCCAGCAGCCGACAGGGGAGTCTTGGGGAGCAGTACTTC
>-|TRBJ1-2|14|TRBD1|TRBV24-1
CATSGTGEGYGYTF
TGTGCCACCAGTGGGACAGGGGAAGGCTATGGCTACACCTTC
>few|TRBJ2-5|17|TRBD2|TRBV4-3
CASSQGIQRGNQETQYF
TGCGCCAGCAGCCAAGGTATCCAGCGGGGAAACCAAGAGACCCAGTACTTC
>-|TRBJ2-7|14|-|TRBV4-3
CASSQEEGGYEQYF
TGCGCCAGCAGCCAAGAAGAGGGCGGGTACGAGCAGTACTTC
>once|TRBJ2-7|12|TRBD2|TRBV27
CANSESEREWYF
TGTGCCAACAGTGAATCCGAGCGGGAGTGGTACTTC
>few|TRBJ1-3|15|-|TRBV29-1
CSVEAAGNSGNTIYF
TGCAGCGTTGAAGCGGCAGGTAACTCTGGAAACACCATATATTTT
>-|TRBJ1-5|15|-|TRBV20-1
CSARLAGRSNQPQHF
TGCAGTGCTAGACTAGCGGGGCGAAGCAATCAGCCCCAGCATTTT
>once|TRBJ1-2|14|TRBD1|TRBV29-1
CSVLPGTANYGYTF
TGCAGCGTTCTTCCCGGGACAGCTAACTATGGCTACACCTTC
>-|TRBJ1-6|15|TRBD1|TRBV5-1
CASTLAGGEYSPLHF
TGCGCCAGCACCCTTGCAGGGGGCGAGTACTCACCCCTCCACTTT
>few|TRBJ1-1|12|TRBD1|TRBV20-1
CSASQGVDEAFF
TGCAGTGCTTCACAGGGGGTCGATGAAGCTTTCTTT
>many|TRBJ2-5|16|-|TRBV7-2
CASSLPITRYQETQYF
TGTGCCAGCAGCTTACCCATTACTAGATACCAAGAGACCCAGTACTTC
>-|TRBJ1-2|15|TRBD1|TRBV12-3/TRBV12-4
CASSSWTGRGYGYTF
TGTGCCAGCAGTTCCTGGACAGGGAGGGGGTACGGCTACACCTTC
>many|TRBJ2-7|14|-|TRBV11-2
CASSLTQGTYEQYF
TGTGCCAGCAGCTTAACTCAGGGAACGTACGAGCAGTACTTC
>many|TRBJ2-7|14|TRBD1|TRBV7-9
CASSWDSASYEQYF
TGTGCCAGCAGCTGGGACAGCGCGTCCTACGAGCAGTACTTC
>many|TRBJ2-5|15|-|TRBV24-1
CATSDNRNFQETQYF
TGTGCCACCAGTGATAATCGTAACTTTCAAGAGACCCAGTACTTC
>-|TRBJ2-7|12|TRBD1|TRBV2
CASTEDRYEQYF
TGTGCCAGCACCGAGGACAGGTACGAGCAGTACTTC
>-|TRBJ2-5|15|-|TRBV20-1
CSAMIGRVLQETQYF
TGCAGTGCTATGATTGGGCGGGTTCTCCAAGAGACCCAGTACTTC
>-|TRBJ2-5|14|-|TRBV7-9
CASSPGTASAPQYF
TGTGCCAGCAGCCCCGGGACGGCGTCGGCGCCCCAGTACTTC
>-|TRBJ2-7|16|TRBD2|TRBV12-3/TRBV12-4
CASSPERLAAPYEQYF
TGTGCCAGCAGCCCTGAGCGGCTAGCGGCTCCCTACGAGCAGTACTTC
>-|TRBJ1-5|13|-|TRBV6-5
CASSDDSYQPQHF
TGTGCCAGCAGTGACGACAGTTATCAGCCCCAGCATTTT
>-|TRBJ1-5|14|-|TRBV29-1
CSVADSASNQPQHF
TGCAGCGTAGCCGACAGTGCTAGCAATCAGCCCCAGCATTTT
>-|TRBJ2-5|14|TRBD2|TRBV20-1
CSAREGGRGETQYF
TGCAGTGCTAGAGAGGGCGGGAGGGGCGAGACCCAGTACTTC
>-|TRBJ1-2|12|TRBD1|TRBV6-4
CATAGQDYGYTF
TGTGCCACCGCGGGACAGGACTATGGCTACACCTTC
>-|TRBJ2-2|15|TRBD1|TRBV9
CANSAGQGSTGELFF
TGTGCCAACAGCGCGGGACAGGGGAGCACCGGGGAGCTGTTTTTT
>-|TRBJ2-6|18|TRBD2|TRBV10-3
CATKTRGSGDTGANVLTF
TGTGCCACCAAAACCCGTGGTAGCGGGGACACCGGGGCCAACGTCCTGACTTTC
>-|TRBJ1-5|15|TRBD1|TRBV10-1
CASRPRGLHNQPQHF
TGTGCCAGCAGGCCCAGGGGGCTACATAATCAGCCCCAGCATTTT
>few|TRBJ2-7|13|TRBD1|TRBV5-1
CASSAGPPGGQYF
TGCGCCAGCAGCGCTGGACCGCCAGGGGGGCAGTACTTC
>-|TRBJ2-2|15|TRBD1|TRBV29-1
CSHVGQGAVTGELFF
TGCAGCCATGTCGGGCAGGGGGCTGTTACCGGGGAGCTGTTTTTT
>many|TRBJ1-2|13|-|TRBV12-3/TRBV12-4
CASSLVTDAGYTF
TGTGCCAGCAGTTTAGTTACAGACGCCGGCTACACCTTC
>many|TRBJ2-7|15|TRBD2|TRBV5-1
CASSVTSGNHYEQYF
TGCGCCAGCAGTGTTACTAGCGGGAATCACTACGAGCAGTACTTC
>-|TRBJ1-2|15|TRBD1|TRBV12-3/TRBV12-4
CASSPYPTGDYGYTF
TGTGCCAGCAGTCCGTACCCGACAGGGGACTATGGCTACACCTTC
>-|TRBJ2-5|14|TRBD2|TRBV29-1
CSVETSGGGETQYF
TGCAGCGTCGAGACTAGCGGGGGTGGAGAGACCCAGTACTTC
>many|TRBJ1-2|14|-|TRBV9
CASSASGTHYGYTF
TGTGCCAGCAGCGCTTCCGGGACACACTATGGCTACACCTTC
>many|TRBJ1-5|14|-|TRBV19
CASRTPSGNQPQHF
TGTGCCAGTAGAACGCCGTCGGGCAATCAGCCCCAGCATTTT
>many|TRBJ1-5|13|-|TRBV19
CASSAGGDQPQHF
TGTGCCAGTAGTGCAGGTGGGGATCAGCCCCAGCATTTT
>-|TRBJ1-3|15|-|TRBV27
CASSSKGGSGNTIYF
TGTGCCAGCAGTTCCAAGGGAGGGTCTGGAAACACCATATATTTT
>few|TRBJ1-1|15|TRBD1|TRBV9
CASSGRQGAGTEAFF
TGTGCCAGCTCAGGAAGACAGGGGGCTGGCACTGAAGCTTTCTTT